The 25 T cell receptor beta chains in this list originate from one sample, sequenced in a study of OX40 agonist ivuxolimab in advanced cancers. TCRdb keeps only in-frame clones here, not all; method: immunoSEQ multiplex PCR. The table includes 90,000 to 120,000 clones, around 93% detected once. Sequences were derived from CD4+ or CD8+ T cells sorted from blood, sampled in a trial of the OX40 agonist ivuxolimab. These receptor sequences come from an adult with an advanced solid tumor such as melanoma, head and neck, liver or kidney cancer.

The rearrangement links TRBV14 to TRBJ2-7, with TRBD1 identical over 8 bases. V lost 1 base, J lost 7 bases, and 6 bases stayed unmatched. CDR1 is SGHDN and CDR2 is FVKESK in the germline V gene. CDR3 size: 14 residues. The CDR3 region is CASSQAQGAREQYF. CDR3 coding DNA: TGTGCCAGCAGCCAAGCGCAGGGGGCGCGGGAGCAGTACTTC.

The rearrangement joins TRBV4-3 to TRBJ1-2; TRBD1 aligns across 8 bases. This CDR3 contains 16 residues. V shed 0 bases, J shed 8 bases, and the junction held 11 bases outside the gene matches. Germline V gene sequence: CDR1 LGHNA, CDR2 YSLEER. The CDR3 spells CASSQDLGTGLRGYTF. CDR3 nucleotide sequence: TGCGCCAGCAGCCAAGATCTTGGGACAGGCCTTAGGGGCTACACCTTC.

The CDR3 here is CASQIDWTSALEQYF. CDR3 DNA: TGTGCCAGCCAAATAGATTGGACTAGTGCCTTAGAGCAGTACTTC. V gene TRBV2 combines with J gene TRBJ2-7, with TRBD2 matching 7 bases. The ends lost 8 bases at V and 7 bases at J; junction bases unmatched: 17. Germline values: CDR1 SNHLY, CDR2 FYNNEI. The CDR3 is 15 amino acids.

The chain employs TRBV2 and TRBJ2-5, with D perhaps TRBD2 (5 bases). The CDR3 is made up of 12 amino acids. CDR1 is SNHLY, CDR2 FYNNEI, per germline. V was pared by 7 bases and J by 2 bases, with 8 bases between. The CDR3 loop reads CASNRGQETQYF. CDR3 nucleotide sequence: TGTGCCAGCAATCGGGGACAAGAGACCCAGTACTTC.

The chain links TRBV7-9 to TRBJ1-1, with D possibly matching TRBD1 (6 bases). Germline loops: CDR1 SEHNR, CDR2 FQNEAQ (reference sequence). V was clipped by 8 bases and J by 1 base, with 11 bases between them. The CDR3 is 13 residues long. CDR3 sequence reads: CASSSQGNTEAFF. CDR3 nucleotides: TGTGCCAGCTCATCACAGGGGAACACTGAAGCTTTCTTT.

The genes are TRBV7-9 and TRBJ2-7; D is uncertain. CDR3 length: 15 residues. The V end lost 1 base, the J end lost 4 bases, and 14 bases lay between the germline ends. The germline V gene encodes CDR1 SEHNR and CDR2 FQNEAQ (reference sequence). The DNA for the CDR3 is TGTGCCAGCAGCTTAGAAGGGCTAGGCTCTTACGAGCAGTACTTC. The encoded protein is CASSLEGLGSYEQYF.

V usage is TRBV15 and J usage is TRBJ1-1; D gene unclear. CDR3 size: 15 residues. Germline CDR1 is LNHNV and CDR2 is YYDKDF (reference sequence). V lost 1 base to trimming and J lost 10 bases, with 19 bases between them. The CDR3 DNA sequence: TGTGCCACCAGCAGAGCACTCATTTCCGGGATACGAGCTTTCTTT. This codes for CATSRALISGIRAFF.

This sequence joins TRBV30 and TRBJ1-5; 7 nucleotides agree with TRBD1. The trim removed 2 bases at V and 6 bases at J, leaving 4 bases unmatched. This CDR3 is 13 amino acids long. CDR1 and CDR2 from the germline V gene are GTSNPN and SVGIG (reference sequence). The CDR3 nucleotides are TGTGCCTGGAGTTGGCAGGGGGTTCAGCCCCAGCATTTT. It codes for CAWSWQGVQPQHF.

V usage is TRBV28 and J usage is TRBJ1-1; possibly TRBD1 for D (6 bases). The germline V gene has CDR1 MDHEN and CDR2 SYDVKM. V lost 8 bases and J lost 6, with 19 bases in between. The CDR3 runs to 14 residues. CDR3 in amino acids: CASYLPGGTAEAFF. As DNA, the CDR3 is TGTGCCAGCTACCTGCCGGGGGGCACTGCTGAAGCTTTCTTT. The variable domain in full, completed from reference TRBV28 and TRBJ1-1, reads DVKVTQSSRYLVKRTGEKVFLECVQDMDHENMFWYRQDPGLGLRLIYFSYDVKMKEKGDIPEGYSVSREKKERFSLILESASTNQTSMYLCASYLPGGTAEAFFGQGTRLTVV.

The rearrangement uses TRBV11-1 and TRBJ2-5; the match to TRBD1 covers 7 bases. With 1 base clipped from V and 5 bases from J, the junction kept 7 bases outside the gene matches. In germline, CDR1 is SGHAT, CDR2 FQDESV (reference sequence). The CDR3 length is 15 residues. CDR3 sequence: CASSLGRGSRETQYF. The CDR3 DNA sequence: TGTGCCAGCAGCTTAGGCAGGGGGAGCCGGGAGACCCAGTACTTC.

This clone turned up a few times. This chain connects TRBV27 to TRBJ1-2, with unresolved D. The V gene lost 5 bases and the J gene lost 4 bases, with 11 bases spanning the gap. The CDR3 spans 13 residues. The V gene's germline CDR1 is MNHEY and CDR2 SMNVEV (reference sequence). CDR3: CASSSGRLYGYTF. The DNA of the CDR3 is TGTGCCAGCAGTAGTGGGCGACTCTATGGCTACACCTTC.

The chain is built from TRBV5-1 and TRBJ1-2; 10 positions agree with TRBD1. Germline values: CDR1 SGHRS, CDR2 YFSETQ. This CDR3 has 17 amino acids. The V segment lost 4 bases and the J segment 3 bases; nucleotides outside the gene matches: 12. As DNA, the CDR3 is TGCGCCAGCAGCCAAGAACCGGGACAGGGGCTCTACTATGGCTACACCTTC. Translating gives CASSQEPGQGLYYGYTF.

The rearrangement uses TRBV5-1 and TRBJ1-1; 7 bases match TRBD1. Germline V gene lookup returns CDR1 SGHRS and CDR2 YFSETQ. With V trimmed by 0 bases and J by 0 bases, 5 bases remained unmatched. The CDR3 sequence is 16 residues long. The CDR3 is CASSLGQTGLNTEAFF. The CDR3 DNA reads as TGCGCCAGCAGCTTGGGCCAGACAGGGCTGAACACTGAAGCTTTCTTT.

The chain couples TRBV19 to TRBJ2-1; the D is unclear. Germline-derived CDR1 and CDR2 are LNHDA and SQIVND (reference sequence). CDR3 length equals 16 residues. With 2 bases removed from V and 2 bases from J, the gap between germline ends came to 13 bases. In DNA form, the CDR3 reads TGTGCCAGTAGTATACTGGTGGGAAACCCCTACAATGAGCAGTTCTTC. Translating gives CASSILVGNPYNEQFF.

The CDR3 bases are TGTGCCAGCAGTTACGGGGTAGTGGACACTGAAGCTTTCTTT. Its protein product is CASSYGVVDTEAFF. The V gene is TRBV6-5, the J gene TRBJ1-1; D not resolved. Trimming pared 2 bases from V and 3 bases from J, leaving 10 bases between. This CDR3 has 14 amino acids. Germline V gene sequence: CDR1 MNHEY, CDR2 SVGAGI.

V is TRBV9 and J is TRBJ2-3; tentatively, D is TRBD2 (7 bases). This CDR3 is 17 amino acids long. The V gene's germline CDR1 is SGDLS and CDR2 YYNGEE. The V gene lost 0 bases and the J gene lost 1 base, with 15 bases spanning the gap. The CDR3 protein is CASSVARGGGRTDTQYF. In nucleotides, the CDR3 is TGTGCCAGCAGCGTAGCCCGCGGGGGCGGCCGCACAGATACGCAGTATTTT.

The genes are TRBV6-5 and TRBJ2-7; a possible D gene is TRBD1 (5 bases). CDR3 length: 14 amino acids. From germline, CDR1 is MNHEY and CDR2 SVGAGI. V was shortened by 6 bases and J by 5 bases, with 17 bases between the two germline ends. The CDR3 DNA reads as TGTGCCAGCAGCTCGCGTCAGGGAAAACACGAGCAGTACTTC. Its protein is CASSSRQGKHEQYF.

J is TRBJ1-3 and V is TRBV30; 9 bases agree with TRBD1. The CDR3 extends over 19 amino acids. V was clipped by 0 bases and J by 1 base; unmatched bases: 13. Germline V CDR1 and CDR2: GTSNPN, SVGIG (reference sequence). CDR3 coding DNA: TGTGCCTGGAGTGTAATTGGAAGGACAGGGGATAGATCTGGAAACACCATATATTTT. Protein product: CAWSVIGRTGDRSGNTIYF.

The chain combines TRBV6-6 with TRBJ2-5; 7 nucleotides match TRBD1. Unmatched junction bases numbered 2, after V lost 5 bases and J lost 2 bases. The germline V gene has CDR1 MNHNY and CDR2 SVGAGI (reference sequence). The CDR3 is made up of 13 amino acids. CDR3 residues: CASSPTGQETQYF. CDR3 in DNA: TGTGCCAGCAGTCCGACAGGGCAAGAGACCCAGTACTTC.

In its sample, this clone was seen once. V usage is TRBV19 and J usage is TRBJ2-1; 10 bases agree with TRBD2. Trimming took 1 base from V and 6 from J; bases not matched to a gene: 0. Germline V gives CDR1 LNHDA, CDR2 SQIVND (reference sequence). This CDR3 comprises 14 residues. Here the CDR3 DNA reads TGTGCCAGTAGTATAGGGACTAGCGGCAATGAGCAGTTCTTC. This encodes CASSIGTSGNEQFF.

The rearrangement joins TRBV7-2 to TRBJ2-5; D call uncertain. The DNA matches TRBJ2-7 better at its end, which makes the J call doubtful. The CDR3 contains 12 residues. From germline, CDR1 is SGHTA and CDR2 FQGNSA. The CDR3 sequence is CASQRHPYEQYF. CDR3 bases: TGTGCCAGCCAACGACACCCCTACGAGCAGTACTTC.

The chain has TRBV10-3 and TRBJ1-1; the D is unclear. Trimming removed 1 base at V and 4 bases at J, with 16 bases between. Germline CDR1 ENHRY, CDR2 SYGVKD. This CDR3 is built from 16 residues. The CDR3 coding sequence is TGTGCCATCAGTGAGTTGTACAGAACCGGGAGCACTGAAGCTTTCTTT. Translated, it gives CAISELYRTGSTEAFF.

The gene calls are TRBV7-3 and TRBJ1-1, with D possibly TRBD1 on 5 matching bases. The V end was cut by 5 bases, the J end by 0 bases, with 7 bases between. Germline V gives CDR1 SGHTA, CDR2 FQGTGA. CDR3 length: 13 residues. CDR3: CASSGALNTEAFF. As DNA, the CDR3 is TGTGCCAGCAGCGGGGCCCTGAACACTGAAGCTTTCTTT. Drawing the rest from reference TRBV7-3 and TRBJ1-1, the complete variable domain is GAGVSQTPSNKVTEKGKYVELRCDPISGHTALYWYRQSLGQGPEFLIYFQGTGAADDSGLPNDRFFAVRPEGSVSTLKIQRTERGDSAVYLCASSGALNTEAFFGQGTRLTVV.

The chain couples TRBV5-1 to TRBJ2-2, with a tentative D call TRBD2 (7 bases). The CDR3 has 15 amino acids. Trimming took 5 bases from V and 6 from J, leaving 17 bases between them. Germline V lookup: CDR1 SGHRS, CDR2 YFSETQ. CDR3 sequence (DNA): TGCGCCAGCAGGGTCAGGGGCGGGAGCGCCGGGGAGCTGTTTTTT. This encodes CASRVRGGSAGELFF.

The chain employs TRBV2 and TRBJ2-2; 8 nucleotides align to TRBD1. V lost 9 bases, J lost 2 bases, and 2 bases stayed unmatched. Germline CDR1 reads SNHLY; CDR2 reads FYNNEI. The length of the CDR3 is 13 residues. CDR3 amino acids: CARTGVNTGELFF. As DNA, the CDR3 is TGTGCCAGGACAGGGGTCAACACCGGGGAGCTGTTTTTT.